The entry below gives a single TCR beta chain sequence along with its context. The antigen it recognizes is unknown. Base qualities are not recorded, but no much larger clone differs from it by a single base. RNA was extracted with the RNeasy kit and about 0.5 to 1 ug was reverse transcribed using random hexamers. TCR beta CDR3 regions were amplified with the immunoSEQ multiplex PCR assay covering 54 Vbeta and 13 Jbeta segments. To correct PCR amplification bias, a synthetic template baseline was used for both primer optimization and computational correction. The authors' analysis ran thus. Reads were assigned to V, D and J genes according to IMGT and analyzed in immunoSEQ Analyzer, with only productive sequences retained. Clonality was calculated as one minus the Shannon entropy normalized by log2 of the number of productive unique sequences. For each patient and control, public and private clones were evaluated among the 100 most prevalent clones. Clones were defined as Susac-specific when absent from the healthy and MS cohorts, from 1052 published viral clones and from other ImmuneACCESS disease sequences. The raw public data were reprocessed by TCRdb itself: fastp quality trimming at Q25, MiXCR clonotype calling, in-frame beta chains only. Rows with a matching CDR3 protein are joined into one entry that keeps the most common DNA and genes. These V and J calls originate from TCRdb's pipeline instead of the authors' own analysis. The table for this sample lists approximately 110,000 distinct CDR3 sequences; about 94% of them were counted only once. The top ten clones comprise more than 0.075% of the sample.

CDR1 KGHSH and CDR2 LQKENI were looked up in the germline V gene. V trim: 0 bases; J trim: 6 bases; unmatched bases: 12. The CDR3 numbers 17 residues from cysteine through phenylalanine. Just the 51-base CDR3 DNA is kept, in frame starting at base 1. Peripheral blood CD8+ and CD4+ T cells from healthy donors, Susac syndrome patients and multiple sclerosis patients were profiled using high-throughput TCR beta sequencing. Healthy donors were included as age- and sex-matched controls. Bulk CD8+ and CD4+ T cells were purified magnetically by negative isolation, whereas CD8+ TEMRA cells were enriched by FACS. Blood was drawn into EDTA tubes, processed within 24 hours, and PBMCs were isolated by density gradient centrifugation. PBMCs destined for TCR sequencing were cryopreserved in liquid nitrogen and later thawed in a 37 °C water bath. The sorted or isolated CD4+, CD8+ and CD8+ TEMRA cells had a purity of 90% or higher.

This entry belongs to a study of CD8 T cells in Susac syndrome (dated by TCRdb to between 2018 and 2021). A note on the overall study: Whether CD8+ T cell activation and differentiation in Susac syndrome was antigen driven was tested using repertoire sequencing.

The study at large found these results: The TCR sequencing and HLA analysis was acknowledged to have included a relatively small number of individuals.

The TCR was taken from a human donor in good health. The chain links TRBV18 with TRBJ2-7; TRBD2 aligns with 9 central bases. Sample: CD4+ T cells from PBMCs. The nucleotide sequence is TGTGCCAGCTCACCACCGGGGGCGGGAGGGCCACAAAGCGAGCAGTACTTC. This gives the protein CASSPPGAGGPQSEQYF.